This TCR beta chain was sequenced for a study of blood T cell repertoires in COVID-19. This CDR3 is built from 16 residues. Germline trimming cut 2 bases from V and 5 bases from J; bases unmatched to any gene: 8. From germline, CDR1 is LNHDA and CDR2 SQIVND (reference sequence). Generated by immunoSEQ multiplex PCR, the TCRdb table keeps only in-frame clones and is missing some. The top ten hold over 10% of the sample, which has around 72,000 clones, approximately 91% seen once. Sequencing was carried out using peripheral blood. The chain combines TRBV19 with TRBJ2-5; 10 bases agree with TRBD2. The TCR sequence derives from a human donor with active COVID-19. The donor label of this sample is uncertain. CDR3 amino acids: CASSIMGVSGRETQYF. CDR3 DNA sequence: TGTGCCAGTAGTATAATGGGTGTTAGCGGGAGGGAGACCCAGTACTTC.